This record looks at one T cell receptor beta chain sequence and its context. The entry originates in a study of blood T cell repertoires in COVID-19. Across the study: Acute-phase and convalescent COVID-19 samples originated in the United States, Italy and Spain.

Some clones are missing from TCRdb's copy, which holds only in-frame ones; the method was immunoSEQ multiplex PCR. The profile shows fewer than 150,000 clones, 88% of them singletons. From germline, CDR1 is GTSNPN and CDR2 SVGIG (reference sequence). The CDR3 sequence is 15 residues long. V gave up 2 bases and J gave up 6 bases; unmatched junction bases: 10. This TCR derives from a human donor in a cohort sampled during active COVID-19. Source material: peripheral blood. The V and J genes are TRBV30 and TRBJ1-1, with 9 nucleotides matching TRBD1. CDR3 residues: CAWSPNRGLTPEAFF. DNA for the CDR3: TGTGCCTGGAGTCCCAACAGGGGGCTTACTCCTGAAGCTTTCTTT.